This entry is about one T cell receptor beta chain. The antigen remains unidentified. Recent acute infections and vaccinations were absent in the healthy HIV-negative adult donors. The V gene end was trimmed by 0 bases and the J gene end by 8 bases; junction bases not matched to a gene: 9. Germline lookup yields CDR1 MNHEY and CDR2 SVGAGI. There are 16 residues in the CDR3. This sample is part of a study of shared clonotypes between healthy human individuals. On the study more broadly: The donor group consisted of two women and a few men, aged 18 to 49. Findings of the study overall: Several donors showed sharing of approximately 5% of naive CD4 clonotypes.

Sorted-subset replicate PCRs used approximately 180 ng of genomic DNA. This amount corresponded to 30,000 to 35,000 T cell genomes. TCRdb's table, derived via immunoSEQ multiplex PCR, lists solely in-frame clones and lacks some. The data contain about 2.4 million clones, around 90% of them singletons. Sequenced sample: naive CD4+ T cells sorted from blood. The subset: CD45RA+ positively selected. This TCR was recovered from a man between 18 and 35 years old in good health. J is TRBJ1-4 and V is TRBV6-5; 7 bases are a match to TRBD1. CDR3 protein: CASSYSSQRGQEKLFF. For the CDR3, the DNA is TGTGCCAGCAGTTACTCGAGTCAGAGGGGGCAAGAAAAACTGTTTTTT.